A single sample is the source of the 15 T cell receptor beta chains below, sequenced in a study of blood T cell repertoires in COVID-19. Using immunoSEQ multiplex PCR, the repertoire was profiled, and TCRdb retains in-frame clones only, with some absent. The sample includes 110,000 to 150,000 clones, about 80% of them seen just once. Source material: PBMCs or T cells enriched from blood (not recorded which). Receptors were obtained from a woman aged 18-29 years who had been exposed to COVID-19.

This clone occurred once. The genes are TRBV5-6 and TRBJ2-7; tentatively, D is TRBD1 (6 bases). V gave up 4 bases and J gave up 3 bases, with 11 bases separating them. The CDR3 is 13 amino acids. CDR1 SGHDT and CDR2 YYEEEE come from the germline V gene. The CDR3 DNA is TGTGCCAGCAGCGGAGGACAGAGCTACGAGCAGTACTTC. The encoded protein is CASSGGQSYEQYF.

This chain connects TRBV7-3 to TRBJ2-1, with D hard to call. The CDR3 extends over 12 amino acids. CDR1 is SGHTA, CDR2 FQGTGA, per germline. Trimming left V 3 bases short and J 9 bases short, with 9 bases between. The CDR3 region has the DNA TGTGCCAGCAGCTTTGACTCTCGTGAGCAGTTCTTC. It yields the protein CASSFDSREQFF.

This chain joins TRBV12-5 and TRBJ2-7; 9 nucleotides align to TRBD1. Trimming removed 6 bases from V and 2 bases from J; junction bases left unmatched: 14. Germline assignment: CDR1 LGHNT and CDR2 FRNRAP. CDR3 size: 17 residues. The CDR3 sequence: CASGTTLTGTGTYEQYF. The CDR3 nucleotides are TGTGCTAGTGGCACCACTCTAACCGGGACAGGGACCTACGAGCAGTACTTC. Drawing the rest from reference TRBV12-5 and TRBJ2-7, the complete variable domain is DARVTQTPRHKVTEMGQEVTMRCQPILGHNTVFWYRQTMMQGLELLAYFRNRAPLDDSGMPKDRFSAEMPDATLATLKIQPSEPRDSAVYFCASGTTLTGTGTYEQYFGPGTRLTVT.

CDR3 nucleotides: TGTGCCAGCAGCTTCAGACAGCTAGCGGCGAGGGGGGAGCTGTTTTTT. The encoded protein is CASSFRQLAARGELFF. The V and J genes are TRBV5-6 and TRBJ2-2; TRBD2 aligns across 7 bases. Unmatched junction bases numbered 12, after V lost 2 bases and J lost 8 bases. The CDR3 spans 16 residues. Germline CDR1 SGHDT, CDR2 YYEEEE.

V and J are TRBV28 and TRBJ1-6; no clear D. This CDR3 has 15 amino acids. The germline gives CDR1 MDHEN, CDR2 SYDVKM. Trimming removed 3 bases at V and 1 base at J, with 7 bases between. CDR3 DNA: TGTGCCAGCAGTTTCGGAGGGTCCTATAATTCACCCCTCCACTTT. Translation: CASSFGGSYNSPLHF.

This chain joins TRBV28 and TRBJ1-5; D perhaps matches TRBD1 (5 bases). This CDR3 spans 17 amino acids. The germline V gene has CDR1 MDHEN and CDR2 SYDVKM. V lost 3 bases, J lost 3 bases, and 18 bases lay in between. CDR3 residues: CASSLGTLKGLNQPQHF. CDR3 sequence (DNA): TGTGCCAGCAGTTTGGGGACTCTAAAGGGGCTCAATCAGCCCCAGCATTTT.

The chain has TRBV6-4 and TRBJ2-2; 7 bases map to TRBD2. The germline gives CDR1 MRHNA, CDR2 SNTAGT. The CDR3 is 15 amino acids. With V trimmed by 4 bases and J by 7 bases, 9 bases remained unmatched. The CDR3 DNA follows: TGTGCCAGCAGTGTCCGGAGCGGGACCGGCGGGGAGCTGTTTTTT. It codes for CASSVRSGTGGELFF.

In this sample, this clone turned up a few times. The chain carries TRBV11-3 and TRBJ1-4, with TRBD1 identical over 7 bases. In germline, CDR1 is SGHNT, CDR2 YENEEA. The CDR3 is 19 residues long. V shed 0 bases, J shed 4 bases, and the junction held 14 bases outside the gene matches. CDR3 protein: CASSLDRRGPTFLNEKLFF. CDR3 DNA sequence: TGTGCCAGCAGCTTAGATCGGAGGGGGCCGACTTTTCTTAATGAAAAACTGTTTTTT.

The chain carries TRBV5-5 and TRBJ2-7; TRBD1 matches at 9 bases. This CDR3 spans 15 amino acids. From germline, CDR1 is SGHKS and CDR2 YYEKEE (reference sequence). The trim removed 4 bases at V and 7 bases at J, leaving 12 bases unmatched. CDR3 region: CASSTRTGELGEQYF. The CDR3 nucleotides are TGTGCCAGCAGCACTAGGACAGGGGAGTTGGGGGAGCAGTACTTC.

This sequence joins TRBV5-1 and TRBJ1-4; D is perhaps TRBD1 (5 bases). Germline V gene data show CDR1 as SGHRS and CDR2 as YFSETQ. Trimming took off 3 bases at V and 8 bases at J, with 11 bases between the two ends. The CDR3 sequence is 13 residues long. The CDR3 region is CASSWGLQEKLFF. The CDR3 DNA reads TGCGCCAGCAGCTGGGGACTTCAAGAAAAACTGTTTTTT.

The V call is TRBV10-3, the J call TRBJ2-7; D is perhaps TRBD1 (6 bases). V was shortened by 2 bases and J by 3 bases, with 11 bases between the two germline ends. Germline V gene data show CDR1 as ENHRY and CDR2 as SYGVKD. The CDR3 has 14 amino acids. The CDR3 sequence: CAISESTGSYEQYF. The CDR3 coding sequence is TGTGCCATCAGTGAGAGTACAGGGAGCTACGAGCAGTACTTC.

This chain links TRBV4-2 with TRBJ2-1; TRBD2 agrees at 15 bases. The V segment lost 4 bases and the J segment 3 bases; nucleotides outside the gene matches: 7. From germline, CDR1 is LGHNA and CDR2 YNFKEQ. The CDR3 runs 18 residues. The CDR3 here is CASSRGLAGGPVYNEQFF. The DNA for the CDR3 is TGTGCCAGCAGCCGAGGACTAGCGGGAGGGCCGGTCTACAATGAGCAGTTCTTC.

In regard to this clone: The sample has other DNA sequences that encode this CDR3 too. This chain uses TRBV3-1 (or the pseudogene TRBV3-2) with TRBJ2-5; 8 nucleotides align to TRBD2. J gave up 4 bases and V 3 bases, and 10 bases lay outside the gene matches. Germline loops: CDR1 LGHDT, CDR2 YNNKEL (reference sequence). The CDR3 spans 16 residues. CDR3 amino acids: CASSHPSAGVGETQYF. CDR3 sequence (DNA): TGTGCCAGCAGCCACCCATCAGCGGGAGTCGGAGAGACCCAGTACTTC.

The rearrangement uses TRBV5-1 and TRBJ2-1, with 8 bases that match TRBD1. V dropped 0 bases and J dropped 4; count of bases not matched to a gene: 6. The length of the CDR3 is 16 residues. Germline V gives CDR1 SGHRS, CDR2 YFSETQ. CDR3 protein: CASSLVSGGAYNEQFF. Here the CDR3 DNA reads TGCGCCAGCAGCTTGGTTTCAGGGGGCGCATACAATGAGCAGTTCTTC.

V gene TRBV6-5 combines with J gene TRBJ2-7, with TRBD2 matching over 8 bases. Germline assignment: CDR1 MNHEY and CDR2 SVGAGI. V was clipped by 10 bases and J by 9 bases; unmatched bases: 17. The CDR3 runs 14 residues. The DNA of the CDR3 is TGTGCCACCCCCAGGGAAGCGGGAGTACAAGGGCAGTACTTC. The encoded protein is CATPREAGVQGQYF.